This T cell receptor beta chain was recovered during a study of T cell repertoires in cytomegalovirus infection. Study context: Based on public TCR beta signatures, there were indications of CMV infection and of a matching HLA type. Study observations and caveats: CMV-specific HLA-C-restricted TCR beta clonotypes dominated the ex vivo response. Carriers of CMV plus the relevant HLA were identified by cumulative public TCR beta family frequency.

The CDR3 is 16 residues long. Looked up from germline, CDR1 is SGHTA and CDR2 is FQGNSA. The V and J ends lost 5 bases and 8 bases, in that order; junction bases with no gene match: 12. This clonotype was detected ten times or more. Its matching antigen is unknown. TCRdb re-analysed the reads in MiXCR, keeping a single row per CDR3 protein. The table lists roughly 860,000 distinct CDR3 sequences, around a third of them singletons. This chain uses TRBV7-2 with TRBJ1-5, with 10 bases lining up with TRBD1. Source: cultured CD8+ T cells from PBMCs, taken from culture after CMV antigen stimulation. The sequence derives from a human donor in good health (CMV status not recorded). Some clones in this sample may be carry-over from other donors' samples. CDR3 sequence (DNA): TGTGCCAGCAGCCCCCGCCCGACAGGGGGCGCCGAGCCCCAGCATTTT. Encoded protein: CASSPRPTGGAEPQHF.